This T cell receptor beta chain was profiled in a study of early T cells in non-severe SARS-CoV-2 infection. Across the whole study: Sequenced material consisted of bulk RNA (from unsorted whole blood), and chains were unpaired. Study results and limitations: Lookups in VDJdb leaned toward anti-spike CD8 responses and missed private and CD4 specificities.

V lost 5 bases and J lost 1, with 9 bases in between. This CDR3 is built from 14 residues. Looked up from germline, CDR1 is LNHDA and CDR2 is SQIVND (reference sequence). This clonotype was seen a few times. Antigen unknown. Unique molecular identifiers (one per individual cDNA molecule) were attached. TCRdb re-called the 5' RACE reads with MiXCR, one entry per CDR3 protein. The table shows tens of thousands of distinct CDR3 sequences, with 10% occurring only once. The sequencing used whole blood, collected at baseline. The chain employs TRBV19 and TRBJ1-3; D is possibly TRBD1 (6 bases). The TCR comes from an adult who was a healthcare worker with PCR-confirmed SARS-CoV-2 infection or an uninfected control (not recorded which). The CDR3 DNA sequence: TGTGCCAGTAGTCCGACAGGTTCTGGAAACACCATATATTTT. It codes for CASSPTGSGNTIYF.